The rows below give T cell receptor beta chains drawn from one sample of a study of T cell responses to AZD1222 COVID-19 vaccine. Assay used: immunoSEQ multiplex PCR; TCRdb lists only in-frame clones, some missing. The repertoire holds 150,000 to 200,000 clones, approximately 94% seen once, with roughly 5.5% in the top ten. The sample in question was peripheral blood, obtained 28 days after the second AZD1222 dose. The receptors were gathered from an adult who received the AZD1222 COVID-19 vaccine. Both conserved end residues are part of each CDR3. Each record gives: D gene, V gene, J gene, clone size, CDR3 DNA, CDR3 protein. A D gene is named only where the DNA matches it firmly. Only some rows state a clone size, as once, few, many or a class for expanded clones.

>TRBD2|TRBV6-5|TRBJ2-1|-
TGTGCCAGCACTAGCGGGATTTATTCCTACAATGAGCAGTTCTTC
CASTSGIYSYNEQFF
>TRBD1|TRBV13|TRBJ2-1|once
TGTGCCAGCAGCCAGAGGGGAAACAGGGGGCGCCTCGATGAGCAGTTCTTC
CASSQRGNRGRLDEQFF
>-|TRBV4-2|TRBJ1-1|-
TGTGCCAGCAGCCAGCAACAGGGCCCGGTCACTGAAGCTTTCTTT
CASSQQQGPVTEAFF
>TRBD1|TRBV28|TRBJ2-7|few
TGTGCCAGCAGCTATCGGATCGGACAGGGTAATAATCACGAGCAGTACTTC
CASSYRIGQGNNHEQYF
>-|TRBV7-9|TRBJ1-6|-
TGTGCCAGCAGCGCGGGGGGCACAAGCTCCTATAATTCACCCCTCCACTTT
CASSAGGTSSYNSPLHF
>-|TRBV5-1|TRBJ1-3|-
TGCGCCAGCAGCTTGGAGGGGGTTAGCACCATATATTTT
CASSLEGVSTIYF
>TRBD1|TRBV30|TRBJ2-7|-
TGTGCCTGGGGAGAGGACAGGAGGGAGCAGTACTTC
CAWGEDRREQYF
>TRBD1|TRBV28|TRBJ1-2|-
TGTGCCAGCAACATAGACAGGGACTATGGCTACACCTTC
CASNIDRDYGYTF
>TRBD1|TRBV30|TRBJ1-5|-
TGTGCCTGGACGGGACAGTATAGCAATCAGCCCCAGCATTTT
CAWTGQYSNQPQHF
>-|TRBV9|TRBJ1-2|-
TGTGCCAGCAGCCTCGCGGTGATGGGGGATGGCTACACCTTC
CASSLAVMGDGYTF
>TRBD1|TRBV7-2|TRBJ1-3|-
TGTGCCAGCAGCCGTTCAGGGGGCGCTCGAAACACCATATATTTT
CASSRSGGARNTIYF
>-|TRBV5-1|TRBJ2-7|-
TGCGCCAGCAGCGCTAGGGGGGGTTCCTACGAGCAGTACTTC
CASSARGGSYEQYF
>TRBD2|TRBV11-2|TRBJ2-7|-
TGTGCCAGCAGCTTTCTAGCGGTTTACTACGAGCAGTACTTC
CASSFLAVYYEQYF
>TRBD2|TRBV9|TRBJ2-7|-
TGTGCCAGCAGTGGGGGACTAGCGGGGTACGAGCAGTACTTC
CASSGGLAGYEQYF
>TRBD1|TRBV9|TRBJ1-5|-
TGTGCCAGCAGCATAGGACAGGGCCCCTTCCAGCCCCAGCATTTT
CASSIGQGPFQPQHF
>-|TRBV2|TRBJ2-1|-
TGTGCCAGCAGTTACAGGGAACTGAACAATGAGCAGTTCTTC
CASSYRELNNEQFF
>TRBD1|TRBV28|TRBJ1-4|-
TGTGCCAGCAGTGGGGGACAGAGATTCAATGAAAAACTGTTTTTT
CASSGGQRFNEKLFF
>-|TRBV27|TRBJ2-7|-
TGTGCCAGCAGTTTTCGGGGCCAGGAACACGAGCAGTACTTC
CASSFRGQEHEQYF
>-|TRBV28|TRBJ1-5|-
TGTGCCAGCAGTCTCCTCTCAGGGAATCAGCCCCAGCATTTT
CASSLLSGNQPQHF
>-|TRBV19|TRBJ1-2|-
TGTGCCAGTACCTTATCTAACTATGGCTACACCTTC
CASTLSNYGYTF
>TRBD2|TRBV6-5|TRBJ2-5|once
TGTGCCAGCAGTACGACTAGCGGGCCCCAAGAGACCCAGTACTTC
CASSTTSGPQETQYF
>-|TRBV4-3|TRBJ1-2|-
TGCGCCAGCAGCCCTGGGCAAGGCAGTGGCTATGGCTACACCTTC
CASSPGQGSGYGYTF
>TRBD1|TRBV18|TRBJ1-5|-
TGTGCCAGCTCACCGGGAGACAGGGCTGGGTATGGCAATCAGCCCCAGCATTTT
CASSPGDRAGYGNQPQHF
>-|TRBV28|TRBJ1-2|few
TGTGCCAGCATAGGGGGAGGAGCTAACTATGGCTACACCTTC
CASIGGGANYGYTF